Reported below is one T cell receptor beta chain. Its antigen is unidentified. This CDR3 region has 14 residues. The sample comes from a study of blood T cells in healthy people across ages. The study's findings and limits: Greater diversity and more naive CD4+ cells were seen in long-lived donors than in aged donors. Per million T cells, the diversity of TCR beta decreased roughly linearly as age advanced.

Then a second PCR, running about 7 to 11 cycles, was carried out with a sample-barcoded 5' primer and a J-beta primer mix. One entry per CDR3 protein, called by TCRdb with MiXCR from the 5' RACE reads. Among 950,000 to 1,200,000 distinct CDR3 sequences listed, more than 30% were seen once. The clonotype originates from a man younger than 30 in good health. The V and J genes are TRBV12-3 or TRBV12-4 and TRBJ2-5; 8 positions match TRBD1. The closer fit of TRBJ2-7 to the DNA end suggests the J call may be wrong. Sequences were obtained from blood. The CDR3, as DNA: TGTGCCAGCAGTAGGGACAGGAGGTCCGACGAGCAGTACTTC. Translated: CASSRDRRSDEQYF.